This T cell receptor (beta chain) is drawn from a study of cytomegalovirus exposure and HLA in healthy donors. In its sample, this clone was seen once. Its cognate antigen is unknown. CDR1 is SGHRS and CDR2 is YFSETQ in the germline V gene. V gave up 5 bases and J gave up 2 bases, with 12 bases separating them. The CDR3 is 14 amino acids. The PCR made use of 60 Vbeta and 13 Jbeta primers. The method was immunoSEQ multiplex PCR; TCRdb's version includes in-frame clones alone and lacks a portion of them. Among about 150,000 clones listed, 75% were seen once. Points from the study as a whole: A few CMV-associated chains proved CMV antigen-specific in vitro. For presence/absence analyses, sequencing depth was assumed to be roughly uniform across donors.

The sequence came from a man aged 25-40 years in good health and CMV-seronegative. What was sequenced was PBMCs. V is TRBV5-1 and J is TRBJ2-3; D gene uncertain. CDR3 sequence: CASSLYSVTDTQYF. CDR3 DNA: TGCGCCAGCAGTTTGTATTCCGTCACAGATACGCAGTATTTT.